Each of the 19 T cell receptor beta chains below was sequenced from the same sample in a study of T cell repertoires in cytomegalovirus infection. MiXCR was run by TCRdb on the reads, yielding one entry per CDR3 protein. Here the sample spans some 220,000 distinct CDR3 sequences, 12% being singletons. The sequenced sample was PBMCs. The source is a human donor in good health (CMV status not recorded). Some clones in this sample may be carry-over from other donors' samples.

This clonotype turned up a few times. The V gene is TRBV28, the J gene TRBJ2-7; D is possibly TRBD1 or TRBD2 (5 bases each). CDR3 size: 15 residues. Germline values: CDR1 MDHEN, CDR2 SYDVKM. Between the trimmed V and J ends, which lost 7 bases and 6 bases, there was a span of 22 bases. The CDR3 reads CASTRVRGADSEQYF. The DNA of the CDR3 is TGTGCCAGCACCCGGGTTAGGGGAGCCGATTCCGAGCAGTACTTC.

This clonotype has more than one count but fewer than ten. The rearrangement joins TRBV9 to TRBJ2-5, with TRBD1 as a possible D gene (6 bases). The CDR3 totals 15 residues. Trimming left V 6 bases short and J 0 bases short, with 15 bases between. Germline CDR1 reads SGDLS; CDR2 reads YYNGEE. The chain's CDR3 is CASTQGWMYQETQYF. CDR3 sequence (DNA): TGTGCCAGCACCCAGGGGTGGATGTACCAAGAGACCCAGTACTTC.

V gene TRBV28 combines with J gene TRBJ2-2, with D possibly matching TRBD2 (6 bases). The V gene's germline CDR1 is MDHEN and CDR2 SYDVKM. V was cut by 6 bases and J by 2 bases, with 13 bases left in between. The CDR3 is 15 residues long. The CDR3, as DNA: TGTGCCAGCAGCAGTATGGCGGGAAACACCGGGGAGCTGTTTTTT. This sequence encodes CASSSMAGNTGELFF.

The chain couples TRBV20-1 to TRBJ2-7; 10 nucleotides agree with TRBD1. J was trimmed by 3 bases and V by 6 bases; bases with no gene match: 5. The CDR3 loop spans 13 amino acids. CDR1 is DFQATT, CDR2 SNEGSKA, per germline (reference sequence). The CDR3 region is CSAEDRGGYEQYF. Written as DNA, the CDR3 is TGCAGTGCAGAGGACAGGGGGGGCTACGAGCAGTACTTC.

The chain has TRBV19 and TRBJ2-5; D is unclear. Germline V gene data show CDR1 as LNHDA and CDR2 as SQIVND (reference sequence). V was shortened by 3 bases and J by 3 bases, with 8 bases between the two germline ends. CDR3 length: 13 amino acids. The CDR3 is CASSILREETQYF. In DNA form, the CDR3 reads TGTGCCAGTAGTATTCTCCGTGAAGAGACCCAGTACTTC. Complete variable domain (other parts from reference TRBV19 and TRBJ2-5): DGGITQSPKYLFRKEGQNVTLSCEQNLNHDAMYWYRQDPGQGLRLIYYSQIVNDFQKGDIAEGYSVSREKKESFPLTVTSAQKNPTAFYLCASSILREETQYFGPGTRLLVL.

This clonotype showed up just a few times. V and J are TRBV6-2 or TRBV6-3 and TRBJ2-7, with D perhaps assigned TRBD1 or TRBD2 (6 bases each). In germline, CDR1 is MNHEY, CDR2 SVGEGT. This CDR3 is 19 amino acids long. The V end was cut by 7 bases, the J end by 5 bases, with 33 bases between. CDR3 sequence (DNA): TGTGCCAGCACCCCCTCCGTCCCCGCCCCCCGCGGGACACTCCACGAGCAGTACTTC. Encoded protein: CASTPSVPAPRGTLHEQYF.

This clonotype was detected only a few times. This rearrangement joins TRBV7-9 to TRBJ1-4; a possible D gene is TRBD1 (5 bases). Germline V gene data show CDR1 as SEHNR and CDR2 as FQNEAQ (reference sequence). V was pared by 9 bases and J by 2 bases, with 10 bases between. The CDR3 contains 13 residues. CDR3: CASNRNTNEKLFF. The CDR3, as DNA: TGTGCCAGTAACAGGAATACTAATGAAAAACTGTTTTTT.

This clonotype came up many times. J is TRBJ1-5 and V is TRBV19; D is possibly TRBD1 (6 bases). CDR3 length: 16 amino acids. CDR1 and CDR2 from the germline V gene are LNHDA and SQIVND (reference sequence). Trimming cost V 4 bases and J 2 bases, with 15 bases left between them. CDR3 sequence: CASSNLRGTGNQPQHF. The CDR3 bases are TGTGCCAGTAGTAATCTCAGGGGAACGGGCAATCAGCCCCAGCATTTT.

This clonotype was found many times. This sequence joins TRBV11-2 and TRBJ2-3; a weak D match, TRBD1 (6 bases). CDR1 SGHAT and CDR2 FQNNGV come from the germline V gene. The CDR3 is 16 residues long. The V end was cut by 6 bases, the J end by 2 bases, with 18 bases between. The CDR3 here is CASRLGDNHHTDTQYF. DNA for the CDR3: TGTGCCAGCAGACTAGGGGACAACCATCACACAGATACGCAGTATTTT.

This clonotype was observed at least ten times. The gene calls are TRBV6-1 and TRBJ2-1; D is possibly TRBD1 or TRBD2 (5 bases each). CDR3 length equals 13 residues. V lost 4 bases to trimming and J lost 5 bases, with 9 bases between them. Germline loops: CDR1 MNHNS, CDR2 SASEGT. The CDR3 DNA is TGTGCCAGCAGTGGAGTGGGGGACAATGAGCAGTTCTTC. Amino acid sequence: CASSGVGDNEQFF.

Of note for this clonotype: It may be a read error: a sequence one base away is much more abundant. The genes are TRBV7-6 and TRBJ2-2; the match to TRBD2 covers 13 bases. J gave up 3 bases and V 4 bases, and 11 bases lay outside the gene matches. CDR3 size: 19 residues. The germline V gene encodes CDR1 SGHVS and CDR2 FNYEAQ. DNA for the CDR3: TGTGCCAGCAGCTCCGGCCGAGGGACTAGCGGGATGTACACCGGGGAGCTGTTTTTT. It specifies CASSSGRGTSGMYTGELFF.

The genes are TRBV5-5 and TRBJ2-7; 10 nucleotides line up with TRBD2. Germline V gives CDR1 SGHKS, CDR2 YYEKEE (reference sequence). J lost 2 bases, V lost 4 bases, and 9 bases had no gene match. There are 16 residues in the CDR3. CDR3 sequence (DNA): TGTGCCAGCAGCCTGGGGACTAGCGCCGGAACCTACGAGCAGTACTTC. This sequence encodes CASSLGTSAGTYEQYF.

This clonotype turned up a few times. This chain joins TRBV6-2 or TRBV6-3 and TRBJ1-1, with 7 bases matching TRBD1. V dropped 4 bases and J dropped 0; count of bases not matched to a gene: 11. Germline-derived CDR1 and CDR2 are MNHEY and SVGEGT. This CDR3 comprises 17 residues. As DNA, the CDR3 is TGTGCCAGCAGTTCCCCCTCCGGGACAGATCTGAACACTGAAGCTTTCTTT. It yields the protein CASSSPSGTDLNTEAFF.

This clonotype has just a few counts. This chain uses TRBV20-1 with TRBJ1-5; no firm D call. Trimming left V 0 bases short and J 5 bases short, with 8 bases between. This CDR3 has 13 residues. The germline CDR1 and CDR2 sequences are DFQATT and SNEGSKA (reference sequence). The CDR3 DNA reads as TGCAGTGCTAGAGATGGGTGGGATCAGCCCCAGCATTTT. Amino acid sequence: CSARDGWDQPQHF.

This clonotype was found a few times. The chain uses TRBV18 and TRBJ2-7; 7 bases align to TRBD1. V lost 6 bases, J lost 6 bases, and 5 bases stayed unmatched. CDR3 size: 12 residues. The germline gives CDR1 KGHSH, CDR2 LQKENI. CDR3 in DNA: TGTGCCAGCTCTCATTCAGGGGGCGAGCAGTACTTC. It specifies CASSHSGGEQYF.

At least ten counts were recorded for this clonotype. The rearrangement joins TRBV24-1 to TRBJ2-1; D call uncertain. Between the trimmed V and J ends, which lost 4 bases and 0 bases, there was a span of 12 bases. This CDR3 has 16 residues. Germline CDR1 KGHDR, CDR2 SFDVKD. The CDR3 DNA reads TGTGCCACCAGTGACCTCTCTACGAGCTCCTACAATGAGCAGTTCTTC. It specifies CATSDLSTSSYNEQFF.

This clonotype was recorded many times. This chain connects TRBV19 to TRBJ2-1; 7 bases line up with TRBD2. Trimming cost V 6 bases and J 6 bases; bases outside gene matches: 2. Looked up from germline, CDR1 is LNHDA and CDR2 is SQIVND (reference sequence). The length of the CDR3 is 12 residues. CDR3 nucleotides: TGTGCCAGTAGGTCGGGAGGCAATGAGCAGTTCTTC. Encoded protein: CASRSGGNEQFF. The whole variable domain, filled in from reference TRBV19 and TRBJ2-1, reads DGGITQSPKYLFRKEGQNVTLSCEQNLNHDAMYWYRQDPGQGLRLIYYSQIVNDFQKGDIAEGYSVSREKKESFPLTVTSAQKNPTAFYLCASRSGGNEQFFGPGTRLTVL.

This clonotype was counted a few times. The rearrangement joins TRBV10-3 to TRBJ1-3, with D possibly TRBD1 on 5 matching bases. CDR3 length equals 16 residues. V lost 5 bases, J lost 0 bases, and 14 bases lay in between. The germline V gene has CDR1 ENHRY and CDR2 SYGVKD. This CDR3 is CAISSSTGLSGNTIYF. Written as DNA, the CDR3 is TGTGCCATCAGTTCGAGTACAGGTCTCTCTGGAAACACCATATATTTT.

At least ten counts were recorded for this clonotype. The genes are TRBV7-2 and TRBJ1-5; 7 nucleotides match TRBD1. Per germline, CDR1 SGHTA and CDR2 FQGNSA. The CDR3 runs 19 residues. The V gene end was trimmed by 5 bases and the J gene end by 1 base; junction bases not matched to a gene: 17. CDR3 bases: TGTGCCAGCAGCCTATCCCGGTTCTCAGGGGGAGGAAGCAATCAGCCCCAGCATTTT. This sequence encodes CASSLSRFSGGGSNQPQHF. Full variable domain (outside the CDR3, taken from reference TRBV7-2 and TRBJ1-5): GAGVSQSPSNKVTEKGKDVELRCDPISGHTALYWYRQSLGQGLEFLIYFQGNSAPDKSGLPSDRFSAERTGGSVSTLTIQRTQQEDSAVYLCASSLSRFSGGGSNQPQHFGDGTRLSIL.